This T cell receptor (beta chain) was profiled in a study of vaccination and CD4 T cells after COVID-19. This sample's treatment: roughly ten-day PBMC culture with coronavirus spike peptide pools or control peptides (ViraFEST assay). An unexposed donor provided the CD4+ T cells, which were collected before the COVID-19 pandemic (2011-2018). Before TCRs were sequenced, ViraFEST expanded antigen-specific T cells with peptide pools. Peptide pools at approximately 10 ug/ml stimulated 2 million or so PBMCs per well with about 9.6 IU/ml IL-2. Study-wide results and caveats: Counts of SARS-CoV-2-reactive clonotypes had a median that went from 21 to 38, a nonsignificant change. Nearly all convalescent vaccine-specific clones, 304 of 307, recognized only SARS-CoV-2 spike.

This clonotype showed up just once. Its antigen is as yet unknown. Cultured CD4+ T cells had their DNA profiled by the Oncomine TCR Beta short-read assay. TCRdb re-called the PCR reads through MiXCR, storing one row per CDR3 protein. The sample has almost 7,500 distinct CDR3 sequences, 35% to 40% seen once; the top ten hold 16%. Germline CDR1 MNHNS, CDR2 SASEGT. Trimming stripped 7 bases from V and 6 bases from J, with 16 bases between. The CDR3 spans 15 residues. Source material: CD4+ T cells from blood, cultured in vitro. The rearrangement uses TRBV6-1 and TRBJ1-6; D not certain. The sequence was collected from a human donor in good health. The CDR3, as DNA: TGTGCCAGCATCGGTTACAACAGTCCTAATTCACCCCTCCACTTT. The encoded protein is CASIGYNSPNSPLHF.